Reported below is one TCR beta chain. Its antigen is still unknown. Per-base qualities were not stored, and no clone one base away is much larger. The data are from a study of blood T cell repertoires in COVID-19 (dated by TCRdb to 2018 to 2020). General notes on the study: Collaborator samples came from the United States, Italy and Spain and covered acute and convalescent phases of COVID-19. The material from the prospective study consisted of cDNA or gDNA derived from T cells, B-cell-depleted T cells, or PBMCs. Subjects who had been exposed to COVID-19, were actively infected with it, or had recovered from it provided the deeply sampled blood TCRbeta repertoires that made up the dataset. A freely available public database, intended as a resource for researchers studying the immune response to SARS-CoV-2, is where the repertoires were released. The samples were drawn from the first 160 participants of the ongoing ImmuneRACE study and from roughly 1,300 subjects provided by 6 global collaborators. A de-identified subject ID, COVID-19 status, age in years and sex were almost always included in the sample metadata. Where HLA class I and class II types were available, the types were taken from metadata supplied by the sample provider, not from assay-based typing. Results and caveats for the whole study, not just this receptor: The amount of clinical and demographic metadata varied by source and participant and was provided uncurated.

Participants in the prospective study were aged roughly 18 to 100 years, lived in under 30 United States geographic areas, and enrolled through a virtual design. To assign participants to cohorts, the prospective study relied on clinical history that participants themselves reported in a screening survey and a study questionnaire. Recovered participants in ImmuneRACE Cohort 3 were defined as having two consecutive negative NP/OP PCR tests, clearance from a healthcare professional, or resolution of symptoms. Mobile phlebotomists in the prospective study collected whole blood, serum and a nasopharyngeal or oropharyngeal swab from every participant. Participants in the prospective study had the option to provide additional blood draws and questionnaires over an approximately 2-month period. Prospective study blood samples were shipped either frozen or at room temperature before DNA extraction. In the germline V gene, CDR1 corresponds to MNHEY and CDR2 to SVGAGI. V sheds 2 bases and J sheds 1 base, leaving 9 bases between their ends. The CDR3 contains 14 residues, cysteine and phenylalanine counted. Here the CDR3 DNA is all that survives: 42 bases in frame from base 1.

TCRbeta CDR3 regions were amplified from genomic DNA using the immunoSEQ Assay, a bias-controlled multiplex PCR. The original pipeline was this. Within the assay, amplification of reference gene primers was used to estimate how many nucleated cells each sample contained. To quantify the absolute abundance of each unique TCRbeta CDR3 rearrangement, sequence reads were collapsed and filtered. For each sample, productive Simpson clonality was calculated by taking the square root of Simpson's diversity index across productive rearrangements. TCRdb carries this immuneACCESS record with in-frame sequences only. Its versions omit some clonotypes, under half of them owing to an unresolved V gene in the studies checked, with the rest unexplained. V, J and clone size were drawn from that table, and D and trimming were deduced from the DNA. For this sample there are under 300,000 clones; 75% to 95% appear just once. Together, the top ten hold approximately 2% of the sample.

The sequencing input was PBMCs or T cells enriched from blood (not recorded which). The chain is assembled from TRBV6-5 and TRBJ2-7, with TRBD2 as a weak D call on 5 bases. The source of this sequence is a young woman who had recovered from COVID-19. The DNA sequence reads TGTGCCAGCAGTTACGCCCCGGGATCCTACGAGCAGTACTTC. Its protein product is CASSYAPGSYEQYF.